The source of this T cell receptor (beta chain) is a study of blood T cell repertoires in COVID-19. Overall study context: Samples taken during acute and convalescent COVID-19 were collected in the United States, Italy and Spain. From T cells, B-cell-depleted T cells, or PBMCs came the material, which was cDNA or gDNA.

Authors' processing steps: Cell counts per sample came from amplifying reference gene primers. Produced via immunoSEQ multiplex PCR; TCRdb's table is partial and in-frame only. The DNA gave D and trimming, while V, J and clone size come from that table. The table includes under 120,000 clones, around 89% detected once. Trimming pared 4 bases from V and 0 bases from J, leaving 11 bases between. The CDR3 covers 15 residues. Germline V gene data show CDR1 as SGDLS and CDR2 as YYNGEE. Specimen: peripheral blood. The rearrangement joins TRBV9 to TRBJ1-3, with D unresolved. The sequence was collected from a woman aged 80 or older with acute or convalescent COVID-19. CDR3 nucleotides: TGTGCCAGCAGCAATCGTACGGGCTCTGGAAACACCATATATTTT. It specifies CASSNRTGSGNTIYF.